The TCR beta chain described here comes from a study of T cell responses to AZD1222 COVID-19 vaccine. The CDR3 extends over 14 amino acids. V gave up 4 bases and J gave up 6 bases; unmatched junction bases: 9. CDR1 and CDR2 (germline): SGHRS, YFSETQ. Sequenced by immunoSEQ multiplex PCR; TCRdb stores in-frame clones only, minus some. The sample includes more than 95,000 clones, approximately 89% of them seen just once. This clonotype was sampled from an adult in good health. The chain employs TRBV5-1 and TRBJ1-2, with 7 bases aligning to TRBD1. Source: peripheral blood, taken on day 0 of AZD1222 vaccination. CDR3 sequence reads: CASSVQGPVNGYTF. DNA for the CDR3: TGCGCCAGCAGCGTACAGGGGCCTGTTAATGGCTACACCTTC.